Each of the 8 T cell receptor beta chains below was sequenced from the same sample in a study of OX40 agonist ivuxolimab in advanced cancers. Some clones are missing from TCRdb's copy, which holds only in-frame ones; the method was immunoSEQ multiplex PCR. The data hold about 81,000 clones, with 84% observed a single time. This material consisted of CD4+ or CD8+ T cells sorted from blood, taken in a trial of the OX40 agonist ivuxolimab. These receptors were collected from an adult with an advanced solid tumor such as melanoma, head and neck, liver or kidney cancer.

The chain uses TRBV5-6 and TRBJ2-5; 11 bases line up with TRBD1. This CDR3 comprises 14 residues. Germline CDR1 reads SGHDT; CDR2 reads YYEEEE. V trimming: 5 bases; J trimming: 7 bases; junction bases outside the gene matches: 7. DNA for the CDR3: TGTGCCAGCAGAGGACAGGGGGCTCGGGGGACCCAGTACTTC. Translating gives CASRGQGARGTQYF.

This clone was seen more than once but under ten times. V gene TRBV29-1 combines with J gene TRBJ2-4; the match to TRBD1 covers 8 bases. This CDR3 has 14 amino acids. Germline lookup yields CDR1 SQVTM and CDR2 ANQGSEA. Trimming at V came to 7 bases and at J to 5 bases, leaving 10 bases not matched to a gene. The CDR3 DNA reads as TGCAGCGCCCTCGACAGGGGTGTCGAAAACATTCAGTACTTC. Translated, it gives CSALDRGVENIQYF.

A single count supports this clone. The rearrangement uses TRBV30 and TRBJ2-7; tentatively, D is TRBD2 (6 bases). CDR1 GTSNPN and CDR2 SVGIG come from the germline V gene (reference sequence). V lost 2 bases, J lost 3 bases, and 20 bases lay in between. CDR3 size: 16 residues. CDR3 coding DNA: TGTGCCTGGAGTACGGCCGGGACTCGAAAGGGCTACGAGCAGTACTTC. It is translated as CAWSTAGTRKGYEQYF.

V is TRBV28 and J is TRBJ2-7; 9 bases are a match to TRBD1. CDR1 and CDR2 (germline): MDHEN, SYDVKM. This CDR3 comprises 15 residues. V shed 1 base and J 2 bases; nucleotides not matched to a gene: 3. As DNA, the CDR3 is TGTGCCAGCAGTTTATTGGGGACAGGGCCCTACGAGCAGTACTTC. As protein: CASSLLGTGPYEQYF.

This chain connects TRBV19 to TRBJ2-2; D tentatively fits TRBD1 or TRBD2 (6 bases each). The CDR3 is made up of 15 amino acids. V lost 3 bases and J 5 bases, leaving 13 bases between the germline ends. The germline V gene encodes CDR1 LNHDA and CDR2 SQIVND (reference sequence). The DNA of the CDR3 is TGTGCCAGTAGTATGTATGTAGGGGGGACCGGGGAGCTGTTTTTT. This encodes CASSMYVGGTGELFF.

The chain combines TRBV19 with TRBJ1-5; perhaps TRBD1 as D (6 bases). V lost 0 bases to trimming and J lost 0 bases, with 6 bases between them. This CDR3 is built from 15 residues. The germline CDR1 and CDR2 sequences are LNHDA and SQIVND (reference sequence). This chain's CDR3 is CASSIDRGSNQPQHF. The CDR3 DNA is TGTGCCAGTAGTATAGACAGGGGTAGCAATCAGCCCCAGCATTTT. Supplemented by reference TRBV19 and TRBJ1-5, the full variable domain reads DGGITQSPKYLFRKEGQNVTLSCEQNLNHDAMYWYRQDPGQGLRLIYYSQIVNDFQKGDIAEGYSVSREKKESFPLTVTSAQKNPTAFYLCASSIDRGSNQPQHFGDGTRLSIL.

This clone appeared a few times. The chain combines TRBV30 with TRBJ1-5; D is uncertain. V was shortened by 1 base and J by 0 bases, with 4 bases between the two germline ends. The CDR3 extends over 13 amino acids. Germline CDR1 is GTSNPN and CDR2 is SVGIG (reference sequence). CDR3 DNA: TGTGCCTGGAGTGAAGGTAGCAATCAGCCCCAGCATTTT. Translating it yields CAWSEGSNQPQHF.

V gene TRBV28 combines with J gene TRBJ1-2, with D hard to call. Trimming left V 3 bases short and J 4 bases short, with 15 bases between. The germline gives CDR1 MDHEN, CDR2 SYDVKM. This CDR3 spans 15 amino acids. The CDR3 DNA sequence: TGTGCCAGCAGTTTGGAGGAGGGAGGGCTCTATGGCTACACCTTC. Encoded protein: CASSLEEGGLYGYTF.